These T cell receptor beta chains were read from a single sample in a study of T cells in localized non-small cell lung cancer. Some clones are missing from TCRdb's copy, which holds only in-frame ones; the method was immunoSEQ multiplex PCR. The data show approximately 4,000 clones, less than 40% seen once. Sequencing used lung tumor tissue, obtained before any cancer treatment. The source of these receptors is a male donor at least 60 years old with stage III lung adenocarcinoma. Each CDR3 is given with its conserved first and last residue. Fields, in order: J gene, V gene, CDR3 protein.

>TRBJ1-6|TRBV25-1
CASRESGVQGALHF
>TRBJ1-6|TRBV11-3
CASSFGGRASPLHF
>TRBJ1-2|TRBV6-8
CASSPGRGYGYTF
>TRBJ2-2|TRBV6-8
CASRVAGANTGELFF
>TRBJ1-5|TRBV6-8
CASSYSMGTQHF
>TRBJ1-1|TRBV4-1
CASSLGVNTEAFF
>TRBJ1-1|TRBV11-3
CASSLMSANTEAFF
>TRBJ1-6|TRBV9
CASSLADSGSPLHF
>TRBJ1-5|TRBV9
CASSGGLYYSNQPQHF
>TRBJ1-4|TRBV18
CASSPNTGGDEKLFF
>TRBJ2-1|TRBV11-3
CASSLQVGDNEQFF
>TRBJ2-7|TRBV6-8
CASSAAGQVPTYEQYF
>TRBJ2-7|TRBV11-3
CASSLVTGQGLYEQYF
>TRBJ1-1|TRBV6-8
CASSWEGVGTEAFF
>TRBJ1-6|TRBV18
CASSPDGGSANSPLHF
>TRBJ1-6|TRBV6-7
CASSDMGHNSPLHF
>TRBJ1-5|TRBV11-3
CASSLPGFGQPQHF
>TRBJ2-3|TRBV11-3
CASSGISGGTTDTQYF
>TRBJ1-4|TRBV6-8
CASSSTGWQEKLFF
>TRBJ2-7|TRBV25-1
CASSEAGQGDYEQYF
>TRBJ1-1|TRBV6-9
CASSSTVKAFF
>TRBJ1-2|TRBV6-8
CAMQRDRIYGYTF
>TRBJ1-2|TRBV28
CASSLSGGGVLYGYTF
>TRBJ1-2|TRBV25-1
CASSEGGYYGYTF
>TRBJ1-3|TRBV19
CASSTKGRGSGNTIYF
>TRBJ2-7|TRBV11-3
CASSLDWTVYEQYF
>TRBJ1-3|TRBV7-8
CASSLGGSGNTIYF
>TRBJ1-1|TRBV9
CASSVKGETTEAFF
>TRBJ2-7|TRBV11-3
CASSSTSGGLRGEQYF
>TRBJ1-1|TRBV6-8
CASSYAGDTEAFF
>TRBJ2-6|TRBV30
CAWSRSSGANVLTF
>TRBJ2-5|TRBV30
CAWSPQETQYF
>TRBJ2-7|TRBV5-1
CASSLDRATYEQYF